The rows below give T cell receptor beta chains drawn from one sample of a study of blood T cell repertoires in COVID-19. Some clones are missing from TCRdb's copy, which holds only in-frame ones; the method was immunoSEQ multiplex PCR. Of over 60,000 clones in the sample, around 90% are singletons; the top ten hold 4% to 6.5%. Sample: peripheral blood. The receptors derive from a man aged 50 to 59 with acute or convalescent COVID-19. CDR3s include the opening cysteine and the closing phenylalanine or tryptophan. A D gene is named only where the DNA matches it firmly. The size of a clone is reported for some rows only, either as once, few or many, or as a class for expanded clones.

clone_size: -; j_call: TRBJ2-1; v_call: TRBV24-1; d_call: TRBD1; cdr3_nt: TGTGCCACCAGTGGCCTAGACGGACAGGGTTCCTACAATGAGCAGTTCTTC; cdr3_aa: CATSGLDGQGSYNEQFF
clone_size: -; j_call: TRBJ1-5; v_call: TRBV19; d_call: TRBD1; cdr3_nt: TGTGCCAGTAGCGATAGACAGGGGCCTCAGCCCCAGCATTTT; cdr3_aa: CASSDRQGPQPQHF
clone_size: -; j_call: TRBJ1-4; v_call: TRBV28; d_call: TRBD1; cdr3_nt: TGTGCCAGCAGTCCGGACAGGGAGAATAATGAAAAACTGTTTTTT; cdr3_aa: CASSPDRENNEKLFF
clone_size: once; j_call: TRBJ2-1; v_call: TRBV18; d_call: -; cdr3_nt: TGTGCCAGCTCACCAGGGGGGTCCTACAATGAGCAGTTCTTC; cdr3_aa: CASSPGGSYNEQFF
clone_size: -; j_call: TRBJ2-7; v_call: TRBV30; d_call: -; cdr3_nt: TGTGCCTGGAGTAGGGGGTCCTACGAGCAGTACTTC; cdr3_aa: CAWSRGSYEQYF
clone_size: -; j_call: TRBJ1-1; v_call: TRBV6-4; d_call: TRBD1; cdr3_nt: TGTGCCAGCAGAGCACAGGGGGCAACTGAAGCTTTCTTT; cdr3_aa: CASRAQGATEAFF
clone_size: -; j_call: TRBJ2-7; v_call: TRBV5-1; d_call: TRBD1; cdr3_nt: TGCGCCAGCAGCTTGGTCCCGCAGATAAAGACAGGGAGCTTTGACGAGCAGTACTTC; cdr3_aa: CASSLVPQIKTGSFDEQYF
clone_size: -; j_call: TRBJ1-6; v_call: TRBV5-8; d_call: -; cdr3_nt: TGTGCCAGCAGCTTTCGGGGGGATAATTCACCCCTCCACTTT; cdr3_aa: CASSFRGDNSPLHF
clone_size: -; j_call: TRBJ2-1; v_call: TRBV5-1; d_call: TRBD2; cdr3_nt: TGCGCCAGCAGCTCGATAGCGGGCTCCTACAATGAGCAGTTCTTC; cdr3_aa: CASSSIAGSYNEQFF
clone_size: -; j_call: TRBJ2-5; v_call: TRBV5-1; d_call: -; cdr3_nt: TGCGCCTCCAGGCGGCAGGGCTCCCAAGAGACCCAGTACTTC; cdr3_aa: CASRRQGSQETQYF
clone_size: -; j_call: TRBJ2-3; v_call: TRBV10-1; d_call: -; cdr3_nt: TGCGCCAGCAGTGAGACCGCCAGGGGAGCAGATACGCAGTATTTT; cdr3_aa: CASSETARGADTQYF
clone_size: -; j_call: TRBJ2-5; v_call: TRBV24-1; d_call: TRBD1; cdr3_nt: TGTGCCACCAGCGAGGGACAGGGTCTTACAGAGACCCAGTACTTC; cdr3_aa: CATSEGQGLTETQYF
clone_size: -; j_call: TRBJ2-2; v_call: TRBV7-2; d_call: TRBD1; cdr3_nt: TGTGCCAGCAGCTTAAACAGGGGACAGGGGGCCGGGGAGCTGTTTTTT; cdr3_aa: CASSLNRGQGAGELFF
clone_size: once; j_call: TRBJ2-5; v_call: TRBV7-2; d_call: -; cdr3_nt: TGTGCCAGCACTCGGGGCGGGATGGGACAAGAGACCCAGTACTTC; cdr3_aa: CASTRGGMGQETQYF
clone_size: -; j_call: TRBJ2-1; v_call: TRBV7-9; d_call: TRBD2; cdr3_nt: TGTGCCAGCAGCTTTCGTGAGACTAGCGGGAAGTTTGGGGATGAGCAGTTCTTC; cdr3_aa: CASSFRETSGKFGDEQFF
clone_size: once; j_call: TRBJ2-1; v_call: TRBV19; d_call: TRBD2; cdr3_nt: TGTGCCAGTAGTGAAACCGGGACTAGCGGGAGGTTTGACTACAATGAGCAGTTCTTC; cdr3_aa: CASSETGTSGRFDYNEQFF
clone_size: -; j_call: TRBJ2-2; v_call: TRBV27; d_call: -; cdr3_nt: TGTGCCAGCAGTATTGTCCTCACTACCACCGGGGAGCTGTTTTTT; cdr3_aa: CASSIVLTTTGELFF
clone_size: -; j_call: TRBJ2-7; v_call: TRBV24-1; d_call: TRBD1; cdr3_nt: TGTGCCACCAGTGGCATCCCGGGACAGGGGATCCACGAGCAGTACTTC; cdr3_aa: CATSGIPGQGIHEQYF
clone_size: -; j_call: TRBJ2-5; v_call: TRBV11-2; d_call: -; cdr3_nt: TGTGCCAGCAGCTTAGGTTTCGGGAACCAAGAGACCCAGTACTTC; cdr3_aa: CASSLGFGNQETQYF
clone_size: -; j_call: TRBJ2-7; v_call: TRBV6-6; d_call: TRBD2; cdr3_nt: TGTGCCAGCAGTTACTCGGGGGGGATGGAAGAGCAGTACTTC; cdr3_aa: CASSYSGGMEEQYF
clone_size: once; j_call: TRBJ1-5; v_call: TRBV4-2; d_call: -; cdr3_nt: TGTGCCAGCAGCCAACGGGGGGAGGGGCTCATCGTTCAGCCCCAGCATTTT; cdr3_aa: CASSQRGEGLIVQPQHF
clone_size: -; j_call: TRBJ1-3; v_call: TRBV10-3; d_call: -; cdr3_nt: TGTGCCATCAATCAGGGGCCAGGAAACACCATATATTTT; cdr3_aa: CAINQGPGNTIYF
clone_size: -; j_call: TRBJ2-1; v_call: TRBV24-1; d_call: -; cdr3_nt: TGTGCCACCAGTGCATTCTCCTACAATGAGCAGTTCTTC; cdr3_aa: CATSAFSYNEQFF
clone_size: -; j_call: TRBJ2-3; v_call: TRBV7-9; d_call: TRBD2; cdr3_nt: TGTGCCAGCAGCGCAGCCGGGAGGTCCCCCCCAGATACGCAGTATTTT; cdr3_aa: CASSAAGRSPPDTQYF
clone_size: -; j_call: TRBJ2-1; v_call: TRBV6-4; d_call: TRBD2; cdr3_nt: TGTGCCAGCAGTGACTCCAAGCGGGAGAACAATGAGCAGTTCTTC; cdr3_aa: CASSDSKRENNEQFF
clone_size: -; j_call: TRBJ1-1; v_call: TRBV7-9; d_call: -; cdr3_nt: TGTGCCAGCAGCTTAAGGAGGCCTGAAGCTTTCTTT; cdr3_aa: CASSLRRPEAFF
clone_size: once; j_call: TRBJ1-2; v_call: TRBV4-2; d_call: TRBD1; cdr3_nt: TGTGCCAGCAGCCAGCCCGGCACAGGGGGTGCAGTAAGTGGCTACACCTTC; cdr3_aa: CASSQPGTGGAVSGYTF
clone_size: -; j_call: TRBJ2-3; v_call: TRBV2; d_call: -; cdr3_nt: TGTGCCAGCAGTGTTACCCAGACTGTAGGTACGCAGTATTTT; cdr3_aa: CASSVTQTVGTQYF
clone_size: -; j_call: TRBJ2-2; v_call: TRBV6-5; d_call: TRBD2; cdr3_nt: TGTGCCAGCAGCCTGGTAGCGGGTACCACCGGGGAGCTGTTTTTT; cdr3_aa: CASSLVAGTTGELFF
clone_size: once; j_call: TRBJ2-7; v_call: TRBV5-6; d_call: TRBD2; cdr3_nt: TGTGCCAGCAGCTTGTTAGCGGGAGGCTCATACGAGCAGTACTTC; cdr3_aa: CASSLLAGGSYEQYF
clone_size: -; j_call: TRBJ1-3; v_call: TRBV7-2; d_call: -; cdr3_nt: TGTGCCAGCAGATATACAGGGAGTGGAAACACCATATATTTT; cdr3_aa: CASRYTGSGNTIYF
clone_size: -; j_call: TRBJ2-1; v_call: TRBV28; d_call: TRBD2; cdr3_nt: TGTGCCAGCACCCTCGGGCTAGCGGGAGTCAATGAGCAGTTCTTC; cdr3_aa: CASTLGLAGVNEQFF
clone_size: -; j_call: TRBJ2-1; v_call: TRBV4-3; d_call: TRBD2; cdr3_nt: TGCGCCAGCAGTCTGTCACTAGCGGGAGGGCGAGATGAGCAGTTCTTC; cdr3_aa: CASSLSLAGGRDEQFF
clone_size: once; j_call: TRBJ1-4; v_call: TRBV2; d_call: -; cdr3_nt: TGTGCCAGTCAACAGGGCCCACCTACTAATGAAAAACTGTTTTTT; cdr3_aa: CASQQGPPTNEKLFF
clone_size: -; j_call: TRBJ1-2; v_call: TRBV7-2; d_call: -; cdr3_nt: TGTGCCAGCAGCTTAGTGGAGGGCTATGGCTACACCTTC; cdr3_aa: CASSLVEGYGYTF
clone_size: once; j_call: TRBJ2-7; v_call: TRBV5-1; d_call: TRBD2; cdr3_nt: TGCGCCAGCAGCTTGACGATACTAGCGGGCTACGCTAATATAAACGAGCAGTACTTC; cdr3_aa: CASSLTILAGYANINEQYF
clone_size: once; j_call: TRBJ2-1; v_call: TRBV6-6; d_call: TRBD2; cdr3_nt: TGTGCCAGCAGGTACGTCTCGACTAGCGGGAAGAATGAGCAGTTCTTC; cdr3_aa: CASRYVSTSGKNEQFF
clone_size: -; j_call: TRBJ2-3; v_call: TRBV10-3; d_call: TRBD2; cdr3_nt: TGTGCCATCAGGCCCGGGACTAGCGGGTACACAGATACGCAGTATTTT; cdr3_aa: CAIRPGTSGYTDTQYF
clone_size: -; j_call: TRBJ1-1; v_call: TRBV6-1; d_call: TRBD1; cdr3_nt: TGTGCCAGCAGTGCCGGGACAGGGGGCCTGGGGGGTGAAGCTTTCTTT; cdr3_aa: CASSAGTGGLGGEAFF
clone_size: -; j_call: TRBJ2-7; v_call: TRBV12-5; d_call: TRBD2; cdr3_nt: TGTGCTAGTGGTAACCCCGGGACTAGCATTTCCTACGAGCAGTACTTC; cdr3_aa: CASGNPGTSISYEQYF
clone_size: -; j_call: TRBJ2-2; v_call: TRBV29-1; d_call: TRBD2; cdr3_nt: TGCAGCGTTGAAGATCGGGGGGCCGGGGAGCTGTTTTTT; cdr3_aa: CSVEDRGAGELFF
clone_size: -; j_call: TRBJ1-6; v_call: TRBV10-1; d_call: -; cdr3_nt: TGCGCCAGCAGTCACATACCCAGACAGATAGGCCCCTATAATTCACCCCTCCACTTT; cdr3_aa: CASSHIPRQIGPYNSPLHF
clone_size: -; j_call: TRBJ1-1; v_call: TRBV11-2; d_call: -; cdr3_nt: TGTGCCAGCAGCCTACTCGAGGTCGGTGAAGCTTTCTTT; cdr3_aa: CASSLLEVGEAFF
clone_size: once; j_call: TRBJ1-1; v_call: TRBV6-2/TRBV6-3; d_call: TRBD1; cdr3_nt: TGTGCCAGCAGTTACTACGGACAGGGAAGGAGGAACACTGAAGCTTTCTTT; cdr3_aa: CASSYYGQGRRNTEAFF
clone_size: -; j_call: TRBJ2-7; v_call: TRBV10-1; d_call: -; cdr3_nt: TGCGCCAGCAGAATGGACAGTCTCCCCTCCTACGAGCAGTACTTC; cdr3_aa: CASRMDSLPSYEQYF
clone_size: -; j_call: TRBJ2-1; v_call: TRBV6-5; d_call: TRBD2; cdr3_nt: TGTGCCACAGGACTGACTAGCGGGAACAATGAGCAGTTCTTC; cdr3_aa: CATGLTSGNNEQFF
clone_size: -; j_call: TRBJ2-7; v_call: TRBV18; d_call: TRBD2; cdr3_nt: TGTGCCAGCACGCCAACTGGGACTAGCGGGAGCTCCTACGAGCAGTACTTC; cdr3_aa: CASTPTGTSGSSYEQYF
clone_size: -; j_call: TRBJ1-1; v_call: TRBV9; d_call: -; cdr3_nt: TGTGCCAGCAGCGTACTGGCAGGGGCTATGAACACTGAAGCTTTCTTT; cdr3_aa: CASSVLAGAMNTEAFF
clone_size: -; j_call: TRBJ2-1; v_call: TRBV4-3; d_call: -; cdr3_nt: TGCGCCAGCAGCCAAGTCGTAGCTGGGGCTGAGCAGTTCTTC; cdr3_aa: CASSQVVAGAEQFF